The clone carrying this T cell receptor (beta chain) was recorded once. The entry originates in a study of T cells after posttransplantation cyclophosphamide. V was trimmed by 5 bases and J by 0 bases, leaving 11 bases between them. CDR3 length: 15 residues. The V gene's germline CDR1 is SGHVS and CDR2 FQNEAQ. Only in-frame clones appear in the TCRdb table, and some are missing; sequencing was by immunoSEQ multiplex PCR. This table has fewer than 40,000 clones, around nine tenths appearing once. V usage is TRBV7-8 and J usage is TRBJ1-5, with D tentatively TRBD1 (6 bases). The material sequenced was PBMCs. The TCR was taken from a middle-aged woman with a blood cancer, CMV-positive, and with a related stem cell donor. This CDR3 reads CASSEQGYSNQPQHF. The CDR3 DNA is TGTGCCAGCAGCGAACAGGGTTATAGCAATCAGCCCCAGCATTTT.